Below are 21 T cell receptor beta chains sequenced from a single sample in a study of T cell repertoires in ileal Crohn's disease. Some clones are missing from TCRdb's copy, which holds only in-frame ones; the method was immunoSEQ multiplex PCR. The sample shows approximately 19,000 clones, around 70% of them seen only once. Time point denoted: neoterminal ileum biopsy at postoperative endoscopy, about 6 months after surgery. Sequenced input: ileal tissue. Every receptor here comes from an adult with Crohn's disease.

The chain has TRBV5-1 and TRBJ2-1; possibly TRBD2 for D (6 bases). The CDR3 consists of 16 residues. Germline V gene lookup returns CDR1 SGHRS and CDR2 YFSETQ. With 1 base removed from V and 3 bases from J, the gap between germline ends came to 14 bases. CDR3 loop: CASSLWGEGGYNEQFF. For the CDR3, the DNA is TGCGCCAGCAGCTTGTGGGGCGAGGGAGGCTACAATGAGCAGTTCTTC.

The J gene is TRBJ2-7, the V gene TRBV5-1; 7 bases map to TRBD1. V gave up 4 bases and J gave up 0 bases; unmatched junction bases: 7. CDR3 length: 15 residues. CDR1 and CDR2 (germline): SGHRS, YFSETQ. The CDR3 spells CASSMGQTSSYEQYF. Written as DNA, the CDR3 is TGCGCCAGCAGCATGGGACAGACCAGCTCCTACGAGCAGTACTTC.

The V gene is TRBV5-1, the J gene TRBJ1-1, with a weak D call TRBD1 (6 bases). The CDR3 runs 15 residues. Germline-derived CDR1 and CDR2 are SGHRS and YFSETQ. Trimming removed 0 bases from V and 1 base from J, with 10 bases in between. In nucleotides, the CDR3 is TGCGCCAGCAGCTTGGTGCTGGGGGCGAACACTGAAGCTTTCTTT. It specifies CASSLVLGANTEAFF.

V and J are TRBV27 and TRBJ2-7; TRBD1 might be the D (6 bases). The CDR3 extends over 14 amino acids. Germline loops: CDR1 MNHEY, CDR2 SMNVEV (reference sequence). With 2 bases removed from V and 0 bases from J, the gap between germline ends came to 8 bases. DNA of the CDR3: TGTGCCAGCAGTTTAAGACAGGACTCCTACGAGCAGTACTTC. Encoded protein: CASSLRQDSYEQYF.

There are a few counts of this clone. The chain uses TRBV7-8 and TRBJ2-3; 8 bases match TRBD2. The V segment lost 5 bases and the J segment 0 bases; nucleotides outside the gene matches: 4. CDR1 and CDR2 (germline): SGHVS, FQNEAQ. This CDR3 spans 15 amino acids. The CDR3 loop reads CASSSSGKSTDTQYF. The CDR3 DNA reads TGTGCCAGCAGCAGTAGCGGGAAAAGCACAGATACGCAGTATTTT.

This sequence joins TRBV6-1 and TRBJ1-3; 7 bases match TRBD1. This CDR3 is built from 14 residues. From germline, CDR1 is MNHNS and CDR2 SASEGT. Unmatched junction bases numbered 6, after V lost 6 bases and J lost 4 bases. This chain's CDR3 is CASRTGMGGNTIYF. The CDR3 nucleotides read TGTGCCAGCAGGACAGGGATGGGGGGAAACACCATATATTTT.

The CDR3, as DNA: TGTGCCAGCTCACCCAGGGGAACTAACTATGGCTACACCTTC. Residues: CASSPRGTNYGYTF. V gene TRBV18 combines with J gene TRBJ1-2, with D possibly being TRBD1 (6 bases). This CDR3 is 14 amino acids long. Germline CDR1 reads KGHSH; CDR2 reads LQKENI. V lost 3 bases, J lost 0 bases, and 8 bases lay in between.

The rearrangement links TRBV4-1 to TRBJ2-6; 8 bases are a match to TRBD2. Per germline, CDR1 MGHRA and CDR2 YSYEKL. This CDR3 comprises 19 residues. V dropped 2 bases and J dropped 4; count of bases not matched to a gene: 13. Written as DNA, the CDR3 is TGCGCCAGCAGCCAAAGTTCCAGCGGGGGCTTCCCGGGGGCCAACGTCCTGACTTTC. Translation gives CASSQSSSGGFPGANVLTF.

This clone was found a few times. The chain employs TRBV5-6 and TRBJ2-7; 7 nucleotides line up with TRBD2. The CDR3 length is 15 residues. CDR1 and CDR2 from the germline V gene are SGHDT and YYEEEE. Unmatched junction bases numbered 10, after V lost 4 bases and J lost 3 bases. This CDR3 is CASSPGTSEHYEQYF. DNA of the CDR3: TGTGCCAGCAGCCCTGGAACTAGCGAGCACTACGAGCAGTACTTC.

Turning to this clone: A read error is likely, as this CDR3 ends without the conserved phenylalanine or tryptophan. V gene TRBV4-1 combines with J gene TRBJ1-1, with D perhaps TRBD1 (6 bases). This CDR3 is built from 16 residues. Trimming removed 0 bases at V and 0 bases at J, with 11 bases between. CDR1 MGHRA and CDR2 YSYEKL come from the germline V gene. The CDR3 coding sequence is TGCGCCAGCAGCCAAGATAGGTACAGGGTGAACACTGAAGCTTTCCTT. Its protein product is CASSQDRYRVNTEAFL.

The rearrangement links TRBV2 to TRBJ1-6; the match to TRBD1 covers 7 bases. The germline V gene encodes CDR1 SNHLY and CDR2 FYNNEI. This CDR3 is built from 13 residues. The J segment lost 8 bases and the V segment lost 9 bases, leaving 7 bases of the junction unmatched. The CDR3 DNA reads TGTGCCAGTAGAGACAGGGTATATTCACCCCTCCACTTT. This translates into CASRDRVYSPLHF.

This sequence joins TRBV6-6 and TRBJ1-2, with 9 bases matching TRBD1. V dropped 7 bases and J dropped 4; count of bases not matched to a gene: 4. Germline-derived CDR1 and CDR2 are MNHNY and SVGAGI (reference sequence). The CDR3 length is 13 residues. As DNA, the CDR3 is TGTGCCAGCATCACGACAGGGGGCTATGGCTACACCTTC. Residues: CASITTGGYGYTF.

V is TRBV11-3 and J is TRBJ2-1, with TRBD1 matching 8 bases. Looked up from germline, CDR1 is SGHNT and CDR2 is YENEEA. V was pared by 4 bases and J by 1 base, with 9 bases of the junction left unmatched. The CDR3 extends over 17 amino acids. The CDR3 DNA is TGTGCCAGCAGCTCCCGACGCGGACAGGGATCCTACAATGAGCAGTTCTTC. Its protein is CASSSRRGQGSYNEQFF.

The V call is TRBV19, the J call TRBJ1-1; tentative D call: TRBD1 (6 bases). Germline CDR1 and CDR2: LNHDA and SQIVND (reference sequence). The CDR3 runs to 18 residues. The V end lost 7 bases, the J end lost 2 bases, and 26 bases lay between the germline ends. The CDR3 region is CASTRSISGGGLNTEAFF. CDR3 sequence (DNA): TGTGCCAGTACCCGAAGTATCAGCGGCGGGGGCCTAAACACTGAAGCTTTCTTT.

This chain joins TRBV25-1 and TRBJ2-2, with 9 bases fitting TRBD1. The CDR3 spans 17 residues. V was pared by 4 bases and J by 0 bases, with 6 bases of the junction left unmatched. Germline values: CDR1 MGHDK, CDR2 SYGVNS. The CDR3 loop reads CASSGNTGGANTGELFF. CDR3 DNA: TGTGCCAGCAGTGGGAACACAGGGGGCGCGAACACCGGGGAGCTGTTTTTT.

The genes are TRBV5-6 and TRBJ2-3; tentatively, D is TRBD2 (5 bases). The CDR3 length is 14 residues. Germline V gene sequence: CDR1 SGHDT, CDR2 YYEEEE. Trimming took 0 bases from V and 6 from J, leaving 11 bases between them. This CDR3 reads CASSLGTSSDTQYF. Here the CDR3 DNA reads TGTGCCAGCAGCTTGGGTACTAGTTCGGATACGCAGTATTTT.

This clone has a handful of counts. This chain's CDR3 is CASSLGIANAYNEQFF. The CDR3 nucleotides read TGTGCCAGCAGCTTAGGGATAGCGAATGCCTACAATGAGCAGTTCTTC. The V gene is TRBV13, the J gene TRBJ2-1, with D perhaps matching TRBD2 (5 bases). The CDR3 runs 16 residues. Trimming stripped 0 bases from V and 2 bases from J, with 11 bases between. CDR1 PRHDT and CDR2 FYEKMQ come from the germline V gene (reference sequence).

This sequence joins TRBV7-2 and TRBJ2-7; D call uncertain. V lost 1 base, J lost 2 bases, and 12 bases lay in between. This CDR3 has 15 residues. Germline V gene lookup returns CDR1 SGHTA and CDR2 FQGNSA. This CDR3 is CASSLVSNAPYEQYF. The CDR3 coding sequence is TGTGCCAGCAGCTTAGTTTCAAATGCGCCCTACGAGCAGTACTTC.

Only a few counts were recorded for this clone. The chain joins TRBV7-9 to TRBJ2-5; tentative D call: TRBD2 (5 bases). V was clipped by 5 bases and J by 5 bases, with 18 bases between them. Germline V gene data show CDR1 as SEHNR and CDR2 as FQNEAQ (reference sequence). The CDR3 is made up of 15 amino acids. The CDR3 loop reads CASSRFFGEGETQYF. The CDR3 nucleotides read TGTGCCAGCAGCCGATTTTTCGGGGAAGGGGAGACCCAGTACTTC. Filled out from reference TRBV7-9 and TRBJ2-5, the complete variable domain reads DTGVSQNPRHKITKRGQNVTFRCDPISEHNRLYWYRQTLGQGPEFLTYFQNEAQLEKSRLLSDRFSAERPKGSFSTLEIQRTEQGDSAMYLCASSRFFGEGETQYFGPGTRLLVL.

The CDR3 region has the DNA TGTGCCAGCAGAATAGGACAGGGGTACACTGAAGCTTTCTTT. As protein: CASRIGQGYTEAFF. The chain has TRBV6-5 and TRBJ1-1; 9 nucleotides align to TRBD1. The CDR3 is made up of 14 amino acids. In germline, CDR1 is MNHEY, CDR2 SVGAGI. V lost 6 bases to trimming and J lost 3 bases; unmatched junction nucleotides: 5.

The rearrangement links TRBV5-1 to TRBJ2-3; 11 bases line up with TRBD2. Germline V gene data show CDR1 as SGHRS and CDR2 as YFSETQ. The trim removed 0 bases at V and 5 bases at J, leaving 11 bases unmatched. The CDR3 sequence is 18 residues long. CDR3 bases: TGCGCCAGCAGCTTGGGACTAGCGGGACCCACAACCCGAGATACGCAGTATTTT. It translates to CASSLGLAGPTTRDTQYF.